These T cell receptor beta chains were read from a single sample in a study of cytomegalovirus exposure and HLA in healthy donors. The repertoire was sequenced with immunoSEQ multiplex PCR; TCRdb's copy has only in-frame clones and lacks some. The data show 100,000 to 150,000 clones, with 94% seen just once and roughly 1.2% held by the top ten. Sequenced: PBMCs. The receptor source for this set is a woman under 30 in good health and CMV-seronegative. CDR3s include the opening cysteine and the closing phenylalanine or tryptophan. The D gene is left open where the match is weak. Size values are once, few and many counts, or a class for expanded clones, and some rows have none.

clone_size: -
j_call: TRBJ2-1
v_call: TRBV7-8
d_call: TRBD2
cdr3_nt: TGTGCCAGCAGCCATGGACTAGCGGGAGACGAGCAGTTCTTC
cdr3_aa: CASSHGLAGDEQFF

clone_size: -
j_call: TRBJ2-2
v_call: TRBV5-1
d_call: TRBD2
cdr3_nt: TGCGCCAGCAGCTCAGCGGGAAGGACCGGGGAGCTGTTTTTT
cdr3_aa: CASSSAGRTGELFF

clone_size: -
j_call: TRBJ1-2
v_call: TRBV6-5
d_call: -
cdr3_nt: TGTGCCAGCATCCAAACGGGGGGGACTAACTATGGCTACACCTTC
cdr3_aa: CASIQTGGTNYGYTF

clone_size: -
j_call: TRBJ2-5
v_call: TRBV6-1
d_call: TRBD1
cdr3_nt: TGTGCCAGCAGTGATCTAGGGGACAGTCAAGAGACCCAGTACTTC
cdr3_aa: CASSDLGDSQETQYF

clone_size: -
j_call: TRBJ2-3
v_call: TRBV7-2
d_call: TRBD2
cdr3_nt: TGTGCCAGCAGGTCACCGGGAGGGCCGACAGATACGCAGTATTTT
cdr3_aa: CASRSPGGPTDTQYF

clone_size: once
j_call: TRBJ2-5
v_call: TRBV5-6
d_call: -
cdr3_nt: TGTGCCAGCAGCGGGCGGGGCCAAGAGACCCAGTACTTC
cdr3_aa: CASSGRGQETQYF

clone_size: -
j_call: TRBJ1-4
v_call: TRBV5-1
d_call: TRBD1
cdr3_nt: TGCGCCAGCAGCTTGGGATCCCAGGGGGCGGAAAAACTGTTTTTT
cdr3_aa: CASSLGSQGAEKLFF

clone_size: -
j_call: TRBJ2-7
v_call: TRBV7-2
d_call: TRBD1
cdr3_nt: TGTGCCAGCAGCCTTTCTCAGGGGGTTACCTACGAGCAGTACTTC
cdr3_aa: CASSLSQGVTYEQYF

clone_size: -
j_call: TRBJ2-7
v_call: TRBV27
d_call: -
cdr3_nt: TGTGCCAGCAGTTCTTGGCCGACAGCCGAGCAGTACTTC
cdr3_aa: CASSSWPTAEQYF

clone_size: -
j_call: TRBJ2-2
v_call: TRBV7-2
d_call: TRBD1
cdr3_nt: TGTGCCAGCAACTTGGGGGACAGGGCTCCGAACACCGGGGAGCTGTTTTTT
cdr3_aa: CASNLGDRAPNTGELFF

clone_size: -
j_call: TRBJ2-7
v_call: TRBV30
d_call: TRBD1
cdr3_nt: TGTGCCTGGAAGGGACAGGAAGCCTCCTACGAGCAGTACTTC
cdr3_aa: CAWKGQEASYEQYF

clone_size: -
j_call: TRBJ2-2
v_call: TRBV5-1
d_call: TRBD2
cdr3_nt: TGCGCCAGCAGCACCGGACTAGCGGGTCCGGAGACGGGGGAGCTGTTTTTT
cdr3_aa: CASSTGLAGPETGELFF

clone_size: -
j_call: TRBJ1-2
v_call: TRBV25-1
d_call: TRBD1
cdr3_nt: TGTGCCACGGCCGCAGGGGGCTATGGCTACACCTTC
cdr3_aa: CATAAGGYGYTF

clone_size: -
j_call: TRBJ1-4
v_call: TRBV19
d_call: -
cdr3_nt: TGTGCCAGTAGTACAGGGCGGACTAATGAAAAACTGTTTTTT
cdr3_aa: CASSTGRTNEKLFF

clone_size: -
j_call: TRBJ2-5
v_call: TRBV5-1
d_call: TRBD1
cdr3_nt: TGCGCCAGCAGCTTGGAGGGGACAGGGCCGGAGACCCAGTACTTC
cdr3_aa: CASSLEGTGPETQYF

clone_size: -
j_call: TRBJ2-7
v_call: TRBV15
d_call: -
cdr3_nt: TGTGCCACCAGCAGCGGTGCAAGCGAGCAGTACTTC
cdr3_aa: CATSSGASEQYF

clone_size: -
j_call: TRBJ2-2
v_call: TRBV28
d_call: -
cdr3_nt: TGTGCCAGCAGTTCCCCCCCGTTCACCGGGGAGCTGTTTTTT
cdr3_aa: CASSSPPFTGELFF

clone_size: -
j_call: TRBJ2-7
v_call: TRBV2
d_call: -
cdr3_nt: TGTGCCAGCAGTGAGGAGACCTACGAGCAGTACTTC
cdr3_aa: CASSEETYEQYF

clone_size: -
j_call: TRBJ1-4
v_call: TRBV7-9
d_call: TRBD1
cdr3_nt: TGTGCCAGCAGCTTACGACAGGGGGAAAAACTGTTTTTT
cdr3_aa: CASSLRQGEKLFF

clone_size: -
j_call: TRBJ2-5
v_call: TRBV7-2
d_call: TRBD1
cdr3_nt: TGTGCCAGCAGCCGGGACAGGGGGGCAGAGACCCAGTACTTC
cdr3_aa: CASSRDRGAETQYF

clone_size: -
j_call: TRBJ2-2
v_call: TRBV7-3
d_call: TRBD1
cdr3_nt: TGTGCCAGCCGACAGGGCCACACCGGGGAGCTGTTTTTT
cdr3_aa: CASRQGHTGELFF

clone_size: -
j_call: TRBJ2-3
v_call: TRBV10-1
d_call: -
cdr3_nt: TGCGCCAGCAGTGAGCGGACGGGGGCAGATACGCAGTATTTT
cdr3_aa: CASSERTGADTQYF

clone_size: -
j_call: TRBJ2-5
v_call: TRBV11-2
d_call: TRBD2
cdr3_nt: TGTGCCAGCAGCTTCCGGGAGGAAGAGACCCAGTACTTC
cdr3_aa: CASSFREEETQYF

clone_size: -
j_call: TRBJ2-5
v_call: TRBV18
d_call: -
cdr3_nt: TGTGCCAGCTCACCACTGTCCTTACTACAAGAGACCCAGTACTTC
cdr3_aa: CASSPLSLLQETQYF

clone_size: -
j_call: TRBJ2-7
v_call: TRBV28
d_call: -
cdr3_nt: TGTGCCAGCAGCCACCCCCGGCGGGGAACGCTTTGGTACTTC
cdr3_aa: CASSHPRRGTLWYF

clone_size: -
j_call: TRBJ2-2
v_call: TRBV5-6
d_call: TRBD2
cdr3_nt: TGTGCCAGCAGCCCCGGTTGGGGGAGGGCCGGGGAGCTGTTTTTT
cdr3_aa: CASSPGWGRAGELFF

clone_size: -
j_call: TRBJ2-7
v_call: TRBV2
d_call: -
cdr3_nt: TGTGCCAGTCGCGGGACGAAATACGAGCAGTACTTC
cdr3_aa: CASRGTKYEQYF

clone_size: -
j_call: TRBJ1-1
v_call: TRBV10-3
d_call: -
cdr3_nt: TGTGCCATCAGTGAGTCCGAGAAAAACACTGAAGCTTTCTTT
cdr3_aa: CAISESEKNTEAFF

clone_size: -
j_call: TRBJ1-1
v_call: TRBV5-5
d_call: -
cdr3_nt: TGTGCCAGCAGCTTCAACGCCGAGGACACTGAAGCTTTCTTT
cdr3_aa: CASSFNAEDTEAFF

clone_size: -
j_call: TRBJ1-1
v_call: TRBV4-1
d_call: TRBD1
cdr3_nt: TGCGCCAGCAGCCAAGACTACGACAGGGTGAACACTGAAGCTTTCTTT
cdr3_aa: CASSQDYDRVNTEAFF

clone_size: -
j_call: TRBJ2-2
v_call: TRBV5-1
d_call: -
cdr3_nt: TGCGCCAGCAGCTTGGACCACGGAGCAGCCACCGGGGAGCTGTTTTTT
cdr3_aa: CASSLDHGAATGELFF

clone_size: -
j_call: TRBJ2-5
v_call: TRBV7-2
d_call: -
cdr3_nt: TGTGCCAGCAGCCCGGGACACTGGGAGACCCAGTACTTC
cdr3_aa: CASSPGHWETQYF

clone_size: -
j_call: TRBJ2-2
v_call: TRBV30
d_call: -
cdr3_nt: TGTGCCTGGATTCAGGGCGCGAACACCGGGGAGCTGTTTTTT
cdr3_aa: CAWIQGANTGELFF

clone_size: -
j_call: TRBJ1-5
v_call: TRBV6-5
d_call: -
cdr3_nt: TGTGCCAGCAGTTACGAGCAGGGACCCCAGCATTTT
cdr3_aa: CASSYEQGPQHF

clone_size: once
j_call: TRBJ1-1
v_call: TRBV6-4
d_call: -
cdr3_nt: TGTGCCACCCGTTCCCGCCAGGGTTCTGCTGAAGCTTTCTTT
cdr3_aa: CATRSRQGSAEAFF

clone_size: once
j_call: TRBJ2-5
v_call: TRBV7-9
d_call: -
cdr3_nt: TGTGCCAGCAGCTTAGGGGCAGCACAAGAGACCCAGTACTTC
cdr3_aa: CASSLGAAQETQYF

clone_size: once
j_call: TRBJ2-5
v_call: TRBV7-6
d_call: TRBD2
cdr3_nt: TGTGCCAGCAGCGCGGGTAGCGGGAGTGCAGAGACCCAGTACTTC
cdr3_aa: CASSAGSGSAETQYF

clone_size: once
j_call: TRBJ1-1
v_call: TRBV7-9
d_call: TRBD1
cdr3_nt: TGTGCCAGCAGCTCGGGACAGGGAAGTCACACTGAAGCTTTCTTT
cdr3_aa: CASSSGQGSHTEAFF

clone_size: -
j_call: TRBJ2-1
v_call: TRBV6-5
d_call: -
cdr3_nt: TGTGCCAGCAGTTACGAGTCCCGTCGGGAGCAGTTCTTC
cdr3_aa: CASSYESRREQFF

clone_size: -
j_call: TRBJ1-5
v_call: TRBV6-1
d_call: -
cdr3_nt: TGTGCCAGCAGTGAACAGAATAGCAATCAGCCCCAGCATTTT
cdr3_aa: CASSEQNSNQPQHF

clone_size: few
j_call: TRBJ1-5
v_call: TRBV6-6
d_call: -
cdr3_nt: TGTGCCAGCAGTTTTGACAGGAGAGATCAGCCCCAGCATTTT
cdr3_aa: CASSFDRRDQPQHF

clone_size: -
j_call: TRBJ1-1
v_call: TRBV5-1
d_call: -
cdr3_nt: TGCGCCAGCAGCTCCGACAAATACATGAACACTGAAGCTTTCTTT
cdr3_aa: CASSSDKYMNTEAFF

clone_size: -
j_call: TRBJ1-5
v_call: TRBV28
d_call: -
cdr3_nt: TGTGCCAGCCGGGGGAGCAATCAGCCCCAGCATTTT
cdr3_aa: CASRGSNQPQHF

clone_size: -
j_call: TRBJ1-2
v_call: TRBV6-1
d_call: TRBD1
cdr3_nt: TGTGCCAGCAGTGAAGCGCTTCTAGGGACAGGGTATGGCTACACCTTC
cdr3_aa: CASSEALLGTGYGYTF

clone_size: -
j_call: TRBJ2-3
v_call: TRBV7-2
d_call: TRBD2
cdr3_nt: TGTGCCAGCAGCTACAATAGCGGGGGAAGCACAGATACGCAGTATTTT
cdr3_aa: CASSYNSGGSTDTQYF

clone_size: -
j_call: TRBJ1-2
v_call: TRBV27
d_call: -
cdr3_nt: TGTGCCAGCAGTCCCCAAGGGGAGGGTGGCATTGGCTACACCTTC
cdr3_aa: CASSPQGEGGIGYTF

clone_size: -
j_call: TRBJ1-2
v_call: TRBV28
d_call: TRBD1
cdr3_nt: TGTGCCAGCAGTTCCCCGGGACAGGCCCAGGAACAAGCTAACTATGGCTACACCTTC
cdr3_aa: CASSSPGQAQEQANYGYTF

clone_size: -
j_call: TRBJ1-1
v_call: TRBV6-6
d_call: -
cdr3_nt: TGTGCCAGCAGTGTTCGGAACACTGAAGCTTTCTTT
cdr3_aa: CASSVRNTEAFF

clone_size: -
j_call: TRBJ2-3
v_call: TRBV6-1
d_call: TRBD2
cdr3_nt: TGTGCCGCAGGACTAGCGGGACTCACAGATACGCAGTATTTT
cdr3_aa: CAAGLAGLTDTQYF

clone_size: -
j_call: TRBJ2-5
v_call: TRBV7-8
d_call: -
cdr3_nt: TGTGCCAGCAGCTTCCCCGAAAGCGAGACCCAGTACTTC
cdr3_aa: CASSFPESETQYF

clone_size: -
j_call: TRBJ1-4
v_call: TRBV6-6
d_call: -
cdr3_nt: TGTGCCAGCAGTTACTCGATGTCAGGGGTGAATGAAAAACTGTTTTTT
cdr3_aa: CASSYSMSGVNEKLFF

clone_size: -
j_call: TRBJ2-7
v_call: TRBV6-5
d_call: -
cdr3_nt: TGTGCCAGCAGCCGCGGGGTCGCCGACCTCAACGAGCAGTACTTC
cdr3_aa: CASSRGVADLNEQYF

clone_size: -
j_call: TRBJ2-7
v_call: TRBV5-4
d_call: -
cdr3_nt: TGTGCCAGCAGCTCTACCAGGGGAGGGGACGAGCAGTACTTC
cdr3_aa: CASSSTRGGDEQYF

clone_size: once
j_call: TRBJ2-2
v_call: TRBV6-5
d_call: -
cdr3_nt: TGTGCCAGCCAGCAGCGGTTGAGTACCGCCGGGGAGCTGTTTTTT
cdr3_aa: CASQQRLSTAGELFF